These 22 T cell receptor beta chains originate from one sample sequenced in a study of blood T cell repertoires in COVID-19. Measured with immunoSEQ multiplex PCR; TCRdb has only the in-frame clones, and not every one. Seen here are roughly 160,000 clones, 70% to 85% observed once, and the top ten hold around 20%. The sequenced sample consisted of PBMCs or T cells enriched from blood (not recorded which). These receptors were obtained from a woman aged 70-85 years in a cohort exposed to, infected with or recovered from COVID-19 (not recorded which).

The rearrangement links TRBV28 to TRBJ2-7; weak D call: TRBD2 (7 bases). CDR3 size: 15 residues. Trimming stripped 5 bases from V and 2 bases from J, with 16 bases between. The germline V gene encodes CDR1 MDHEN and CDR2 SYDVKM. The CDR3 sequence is CASSSPGRGPYEQYF. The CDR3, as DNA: TGTGCCAGCAGTAGTCCTGGGCGGGGGCCCTACGAGCAGTACTTC.

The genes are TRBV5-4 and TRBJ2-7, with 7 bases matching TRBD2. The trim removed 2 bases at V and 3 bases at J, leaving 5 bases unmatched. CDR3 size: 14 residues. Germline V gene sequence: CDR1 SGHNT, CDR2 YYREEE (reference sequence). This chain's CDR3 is CASSFGEGGYEQYF. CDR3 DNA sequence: TGTGCCAGCAGCTTTGGGGAGGGCGGCTACGAGCAGTACTTC.

In DNA, the CDR3 is TGTGCCAGCAGCCAAGAGGGGGCGGGCACCGGGGAGCTGTTTTTT. Its translation is CASSQEGAGTGELFF. This sequence joins TRBV3-1 (or the pseudogene TRBV3-2) and TRBJ2-2, with D maybe TRBD1 (6 bases). Germline CDR1 reads LGHDT; CDR2 reads YNNKEL (reference sequence). CDR3 length: 15 residues. Trimming shortened V by 0 bases and J by 4 bases, and 9 bases separated the two germline ends.

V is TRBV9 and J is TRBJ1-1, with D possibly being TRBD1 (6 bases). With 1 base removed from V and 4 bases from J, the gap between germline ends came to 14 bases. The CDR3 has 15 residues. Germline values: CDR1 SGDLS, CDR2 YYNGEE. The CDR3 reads CASSVSNQGSTEAFF. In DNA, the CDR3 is TGTGCCAGCAGCGTATCGAACCAGGGGAGCACTGAAGCTTTCTTT.

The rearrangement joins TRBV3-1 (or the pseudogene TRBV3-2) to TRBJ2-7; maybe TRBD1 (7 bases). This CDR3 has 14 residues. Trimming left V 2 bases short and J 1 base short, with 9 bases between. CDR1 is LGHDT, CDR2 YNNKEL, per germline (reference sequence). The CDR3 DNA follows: TGTGCCAGCAGCCAACCAGGGGGGTCCTACGAGCAGTACTTC. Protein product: CASSQPGGSYEQYF.

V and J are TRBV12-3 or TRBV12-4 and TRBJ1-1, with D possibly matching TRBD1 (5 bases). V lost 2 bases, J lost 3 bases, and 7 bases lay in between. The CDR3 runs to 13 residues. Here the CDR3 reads CASSLRGDTEAFF. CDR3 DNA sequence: TGTGCCAGCAGTTTAAGGGGCGACACTGAAGCTTTCTTT.

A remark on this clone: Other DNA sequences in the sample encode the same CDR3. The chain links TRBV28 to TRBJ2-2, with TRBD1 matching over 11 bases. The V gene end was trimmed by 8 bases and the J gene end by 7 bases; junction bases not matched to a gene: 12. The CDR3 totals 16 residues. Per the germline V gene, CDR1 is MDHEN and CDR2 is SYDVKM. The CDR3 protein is CASRPGTGGLVGELFF. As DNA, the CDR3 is TGTGCCAGCCGCCCTGGGACAGGGGGTTTAGTCGGGGAGCTGTTTTTT.

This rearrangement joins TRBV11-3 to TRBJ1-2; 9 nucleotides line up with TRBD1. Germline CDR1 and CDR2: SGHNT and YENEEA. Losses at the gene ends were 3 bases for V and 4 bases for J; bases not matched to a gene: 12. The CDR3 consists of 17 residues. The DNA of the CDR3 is TGTGCCAGCAGCTTTACGGGACAGGGAAGTCTTTCCTATGGCTACACCTTC. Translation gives CASSFTGQGSLSYGYTF.

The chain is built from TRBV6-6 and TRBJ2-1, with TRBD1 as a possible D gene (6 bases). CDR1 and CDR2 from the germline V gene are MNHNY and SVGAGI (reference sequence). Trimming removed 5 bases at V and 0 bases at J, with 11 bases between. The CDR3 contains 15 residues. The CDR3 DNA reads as TGTGCCAGCAGTCTAACAGGGAGCTCCTACAATGAGCAGTTCTTC. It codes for CASSLTGSSYNEQFF.

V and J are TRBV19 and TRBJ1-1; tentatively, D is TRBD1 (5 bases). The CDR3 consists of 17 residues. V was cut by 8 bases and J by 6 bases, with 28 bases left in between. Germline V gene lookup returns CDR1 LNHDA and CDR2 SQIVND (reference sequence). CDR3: CASETVLPGGVMAEAFF. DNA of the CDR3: TGTGCCAGTGAAACAGTTCTTCCCGGGGGAGTTATGGCTGAAGCTTTCTTT.

CDR3 sequence: CASGGGAGVSYEQYF. DNA for the CDR3: TGTGCCAGCGGGGGTGGAGCGGGAGTCAGCTACGAGCAGTACTTC. This chain uses TRBV7-2 with TRBJ2-7, with 8 bases fitting TRBD2. The CDR3 runs 15 residues. Germline loops: CDR1 SGHTA, CDR2 FQGNSA. J lost 3 bases, V lost 8 bases, and 12 bases had no gene match.

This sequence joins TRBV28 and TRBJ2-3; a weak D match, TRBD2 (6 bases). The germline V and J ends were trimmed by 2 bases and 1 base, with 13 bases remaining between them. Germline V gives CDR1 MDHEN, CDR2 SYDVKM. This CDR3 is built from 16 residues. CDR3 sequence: CASSLGLARGTDTQYF. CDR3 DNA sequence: TGTGCCAGCAGTTTAGGGCTAGCGAGGGGCACAGATACGCAGTATTTT. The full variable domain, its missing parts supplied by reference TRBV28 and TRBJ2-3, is DVKVTQSSRYLVKRTGEKVFLECVQDMDHENMFWYRQDPGLGLRLIYFSYDVKMKEKGDIPEGYSVSREKKERFSLILESASTNQTSMYLCASSLGLARGTDTQYFGPGTRLTVL.

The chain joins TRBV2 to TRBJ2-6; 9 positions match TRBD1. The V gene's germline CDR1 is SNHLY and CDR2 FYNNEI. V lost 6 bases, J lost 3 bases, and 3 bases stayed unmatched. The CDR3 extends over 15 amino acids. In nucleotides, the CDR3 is TGTGCCAGCAGCTACAGGGGGCGTGGGGCCAACGTCCTGACTTTC. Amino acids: CASSYRGRGANVLTF. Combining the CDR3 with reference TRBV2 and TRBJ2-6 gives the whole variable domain EPEVTQTPSHQVTQMGQEVILRCVPISNHLYFYWYRQILGQKVEFLVSFYNNEISEKSEIFDDQFSVERPDGSNFTLKIRSTKLEDSAMYFCASSYRGRGANVLTFGAGSRLTVL.

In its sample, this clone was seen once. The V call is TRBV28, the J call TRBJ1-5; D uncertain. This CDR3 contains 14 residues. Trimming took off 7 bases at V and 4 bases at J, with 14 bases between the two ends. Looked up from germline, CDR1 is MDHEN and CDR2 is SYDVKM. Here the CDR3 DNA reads TGTGCCAGCATCGGCGATCGGAGGAATCAGCCCCAGCATTTT. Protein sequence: CASIGDRRNQPQHF.

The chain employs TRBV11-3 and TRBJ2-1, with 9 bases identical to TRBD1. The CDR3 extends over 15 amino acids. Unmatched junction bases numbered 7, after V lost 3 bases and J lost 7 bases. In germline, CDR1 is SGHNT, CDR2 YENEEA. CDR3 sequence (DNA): TGTGCCAGCAGCTTCCACGGGACAGGGATGAATGAGCAGTTCTTC. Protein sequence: CASSFHGTGMNEQFF.

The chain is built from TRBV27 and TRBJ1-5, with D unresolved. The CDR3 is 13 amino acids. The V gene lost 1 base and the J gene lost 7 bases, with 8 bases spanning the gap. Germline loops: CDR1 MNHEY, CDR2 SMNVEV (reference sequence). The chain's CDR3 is CASSLFREQPQHF. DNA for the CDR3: TGTGCCAGCAGTTTATTTCGAGAACAGCCCCAGCATTTT.

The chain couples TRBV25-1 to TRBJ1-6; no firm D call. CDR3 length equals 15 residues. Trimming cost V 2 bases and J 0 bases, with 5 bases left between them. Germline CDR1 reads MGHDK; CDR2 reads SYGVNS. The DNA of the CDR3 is TGTGCCAGCAGTGAAAGAGGCTCCTATAATTCACCCCTCCACTTT. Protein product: CASSERGSYNSPLHF.

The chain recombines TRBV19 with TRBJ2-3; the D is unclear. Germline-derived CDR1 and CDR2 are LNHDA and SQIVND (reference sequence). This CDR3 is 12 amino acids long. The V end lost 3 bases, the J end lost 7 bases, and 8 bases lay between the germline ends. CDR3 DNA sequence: TGTGCCAGTAGTATTTCAGAAAATACGCAGTATTTT. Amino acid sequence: CASSISENTQYF.

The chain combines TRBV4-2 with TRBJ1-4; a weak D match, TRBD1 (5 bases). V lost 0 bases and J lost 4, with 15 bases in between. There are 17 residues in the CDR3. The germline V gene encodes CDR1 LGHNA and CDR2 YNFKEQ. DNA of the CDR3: TGTGCCAGCAGCCAAGAAGCCAGGGCAGCCCTTAATGAAAAACTGTTTTTT. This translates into CASSQEARAALNEKLFF.

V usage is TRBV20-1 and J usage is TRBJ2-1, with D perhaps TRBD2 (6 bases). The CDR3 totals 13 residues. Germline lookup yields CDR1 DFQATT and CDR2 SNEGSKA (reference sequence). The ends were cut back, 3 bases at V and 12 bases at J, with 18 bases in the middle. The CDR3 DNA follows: TGCAGTGCTAGTGGAATGAGCGGAGGGTTGCAGTTCTTC. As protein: CSASGMSGGLQFF.

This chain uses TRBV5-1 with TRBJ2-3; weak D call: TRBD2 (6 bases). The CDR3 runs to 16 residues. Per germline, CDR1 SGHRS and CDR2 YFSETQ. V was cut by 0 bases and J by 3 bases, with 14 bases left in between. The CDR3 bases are TGCGCCAGCAGCTTGGTGGCCGGGAGCCGGACAGATACGCAGTATTTT. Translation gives CASSLVAGSRTDTQYF. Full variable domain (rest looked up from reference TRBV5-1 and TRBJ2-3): KAGVTQTPRYLIKTRGQQVTLSCSPISGHRSVSWYQQTPGQGLQFLFEYFSETQRNKGNFPGRFSGRQFSNSRSEMNVSTLELGDSALYLCASSLVAGSRTDTQYFGPGTRLTVL.

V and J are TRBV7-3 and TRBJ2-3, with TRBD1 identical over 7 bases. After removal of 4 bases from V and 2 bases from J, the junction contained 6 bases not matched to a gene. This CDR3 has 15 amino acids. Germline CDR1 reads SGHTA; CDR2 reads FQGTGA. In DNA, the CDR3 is TGTGCCAGCAGCTCGCGACAGGGCGCCACAGATACGCAGTATTTT. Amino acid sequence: CASSSRQGATDTQYF.